These 2 T cell receptor beta chains were sequenced from one sample in a study of response to subunit inactivated influenza vaccine. TCRdb re-analysed the RT-PCR reads in MiXCR, keeping a single row per CDR3 protein. The sample lists 700,000 to 800,000 distinct CDR3 sequences, less than 20% occurring once. Source: PBMCs from blood, taken roughly 5 days after vaccination. The receptors come from a man between 45 and 60 years old who received an inactivated influenza vaccine.

This clonotype was observed a few times. This chain connects TRBV10-3 to TRBJ2-7, with D perhaps being TRBD1 or TRBD2 (6 bases each). There are 14 residues in the CDR3. Germline CDR1 and CDR2: ENHRY and SYGVKD. V lost 0 bases, J lost 3 bases, and 9 bases lay in between. This chain's CDR3 is CAISESGGGYEQYF. The CDR3 bases are TGTGCCATCAGTGAGTCAGGAGGGGGCTACGAGCAGTACTTC.

The chain uses TRBV6-1 and TRBJ2-5; TRBD1 matches 8 bases. V was pared by 6 bases and J by 6 bases, with 9 bases of the junction left unmatched. The CDR3 has 14 amino acids. Germline CDR1 reads MNHNS; CDR2 reads SASEGT. Written as DNA, the CDR3 is TGTGCCAGCAGGGCCGAGACAGGGGTGCAGACCCAGTACTTC. Protein sequence: CASRAETGVQTQYF.